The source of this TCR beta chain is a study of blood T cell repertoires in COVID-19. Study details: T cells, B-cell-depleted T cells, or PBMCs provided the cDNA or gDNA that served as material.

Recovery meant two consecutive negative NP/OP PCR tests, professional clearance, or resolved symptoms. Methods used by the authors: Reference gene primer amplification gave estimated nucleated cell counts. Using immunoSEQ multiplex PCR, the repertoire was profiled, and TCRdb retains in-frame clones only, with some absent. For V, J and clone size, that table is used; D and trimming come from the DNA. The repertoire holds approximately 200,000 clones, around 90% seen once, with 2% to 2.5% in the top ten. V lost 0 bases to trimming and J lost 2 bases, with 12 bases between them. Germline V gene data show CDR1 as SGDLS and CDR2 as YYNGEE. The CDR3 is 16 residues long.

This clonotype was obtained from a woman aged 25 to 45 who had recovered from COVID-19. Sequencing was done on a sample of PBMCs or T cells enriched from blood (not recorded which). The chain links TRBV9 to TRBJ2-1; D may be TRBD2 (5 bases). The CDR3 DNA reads TGTGCCAGCAGCGTAGGAGGAGCGGCCACCTACAATGAGCAGTTCTTC. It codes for CASSVGGAATYNEQFF. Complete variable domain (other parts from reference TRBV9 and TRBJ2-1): DSGVTQTPKHLITATGQRVTLRCSPRSGDLSVYWYQQSLDQGLQFLIQYYNGEERAKGNILERFSAQQFPDLHSELNLSSLELGDSALYFCASSVGGAATYNEQFFGPGTRLTVL.